This T cell receptor (beta chain) was observed in a study of T-cell reconstitution after alpha-beta-depleted transplantation in children. The authors prepared the TCRbeta library with unique molecular identifiers. TCRdb ran MiXCR on the PCR reads and lists one entry per CDR3 protein. This repertoire shows 600,000 to 700,000 distinct CDR3 sequences, less than 15% found once; its top ten account for 0.79%. This clonotype occurred a few times. Its antigen is unidentified. CDR1 is MDHEN and CDR2 is SYDVKM in the germline V gene. With 3 bases removed from V and 4 bases from J, the gap between germline ends came to 18 bases. This CDR3 has 16 residues. Study results and caveats: A year post-transplant, T-cell counts and diversity derived mostly from newly produced T cells. Reportedly, alpha-beta T cells present about two months post-transplant originated from several hundred expanded clones of graft origin.

The chain has TRBV28 and TRBJ2-5, with D possibly being TRBD1 (8 bases). The sequenced sample was PBMCs, obtained before TCRalphabeta/CD19-depleted stem cell transplant. The TCR was taken from a girl aged 2-10 years with congenital amegakaryocytic thrombocytopenia, due to receive a stem cell transplant. The CDR3 is CASSFTSDREGETQYF. CDR3 nucleotide sequence: TGTGCCAGCAGTTTCACCTCGGACAGGGAGGGAGAGACCCAGTACTTC. The variable domain in full, with the rest retrieved from reference TRBV28 and TRBJ2-5, is DVKVTQSSRYLVKRTGEKVFLECVQDMDHENMFWYRQDPGLGLRLIYFSYDVKMKEKGDIPEGYSVSREKKERFSLILESASTNQTSMYLCASSFTSDREGETQYFGPGTRLLVL.